Each of the 9 T cell receptor beta chains below was sequenced from the same sample in a study of response to subunit inactivated influenza vaccine. MiXCR, run by TCRdb on the RT-PCR reads, gives a single entry per CDR3 protein. The sample includes more than 450,000 distinct CDR3 sequences, 10% to 15% of them seen just once. Sequencing was performed on PBMCs from blood, taken on the day of vaccination. These receptors came from a man over 45 who received an inactivated influenza vaccine.

The chain recombines TRBV12-3 or TRBV12-4 with TRBJ1-4; no reliable D call. V lost 3 bases and J lost 0, with 5 bases in between. This CDR3 has 14 residues. DNA for the CDR3: TGTGCCAGCAGTTTCTACGCAACTAATGAAAAACTGTTTTTT. Translation gives CASSFYATNEKLFF.

The chain couples TRBV3-1 to TRBJ2-5, with D possibly being TRBD1 (5 bases). This CDR3 is built from 15 residues. V dropped 7 bases and J dropped 2 bases, with 17 bases sitting between them. Germline V lookup: CDR1 LGHDT, CDR2 YNNKEL (reference sequence). CDR3 residues: CASILRGLGQETQYF. The CDR3 DNA follows: TGTGCCAGCATTCTTAGGGGCCTGGGGCAAGAGACCCAGTACTTC.

This clonotype was seen at least ten times. The rearrangement uses TRBV12-3 or TRBV12-4 and TRBJ2-3; D gene ambiguous. The V gene lost 3 bases and the J gene lost 4 bases, with 11 bases spanning the gap. There are 14 residues in the CDR3. The CDR3 here is CASSFPGRADTQYF. The CDR3 bases are TGTGCCAGCAGTTTCCCCGGCCGTGCAGATACGCAGTATTTT.

In regard to this clonotype: A read error may produce the germline difference seen at one junction end. This chain joins TRBV7-9 and TRBJ2-7; D possibly corresponds to TRBD1 (5 bases). The CDR3 has 12 residues. Per germline, CDR1 SEHNR and CDR2 FQNEAQ (reference sequence). CDR3 in amino acids: CVSSPDTSEQYF. CDR3 nucleotide sequence: TGTGTCAGCAGCCCGGACACCTCCGAGCAGTACTTC.

This clonotype was recorded a few times. The chain couples TRBV9 to TRBJ2-1, with 9 bases that match TRBD2. This CDR3 has 17 residues. Germline V gives CDR1 SGDLS, CDR2 YYNGEE. V gave up 0 bases and J gave up 1 base; unmatched junction bases: 5. The CDR3 sequence is CASSVGGGRGSYNEQFF. In nucleotides, the CDR3 is TGTGCCAGCAGCGTAGGAGGCGGGAGGGGGTCCTACAATGAGCAGTTCTTC. The whole variable domain, filled in from reference TRBV9 and TRBJ2-1, reads DSGVTQTPKHLITATGQRVTLRCSPRSGDLSVYWYQQSLDQGLQFLIQYYNGEERAKGNILERFSAQQFPDLHSELNLSSLELGDSALYFCASSVGGGRGSYNEQFFGPGTRLTVL.

The chain carries TRBV27 and TRBJ2-1; 7 positions agree with TRBD2. The V and J ends lost 5 bases and 7 bases, in that order; junction bases with no gene match: 8. The CDR3 is 14 residues long. The germline V gene encodes CDR1 MNHEY and CDR2 SMNVEV (reference sequence). As DNA, the CDR3 is TGTGCCAGCAGTCTCGGACTAGTGGGGAATGAGCAGTTCTTC. This sequence encodes CASSLGLVGNEQFF.

The genes are TRBV20-1 and TRBJ2-3, with TRBD2 matching over 13 bases. CDR3 length: 15 residues. The junction had 3 bases not matched to a gene; V was cut back by 4 bases and J by 2 bases. In germline, CDR1 is DFQATT, CDR2 SNEGSKA (reference sequence). Here the CDR3 reads CSATGTSGNTDTQYF. CDR3 nucleotide sequence: TGCAGTGCTACCGGGACTAGCGGGAACACAGATACGCAGTATTTT.

Only a few counts were recorded for this clonotype. V gene TRBV4-2 combines with J gene TRBJ2-1; 8 bases agree with TRBD2. The V gene's germline CDR1 is LGHNA and CDR2 YNFKEQ. This CDR3 is 15 amino acids long. Germline trimming cut 2 bases from V and 5 bases from J; bases unmatched to any gene: 5. The CDR3 sequence: CASSQTSGDNNEQFF. CDR3 DNA: TGTGCCAGCAGCCAAACTAGCGGCGATAACAATGAGCAGTTCTTC.

This clonotype was seen only a few times. The V and J genes are TRBV18 and TRBJ2-5, with TRBD2 as a possible D gene (5 bases). Between the trimmed V and J ends, which lost 6 bases and 4 bases, there was a span of 15 bases. CDR1 and CDR2 (germline): KGHSH, LQKENI. CDR3 length equals 14 residues. CDR3 coding DNA: TGTGCCAGCTCGCCGCCCGGAGCGGCAGAGACCCAGTACTTC. Protein sequence: CASSPPGAAETQYF.